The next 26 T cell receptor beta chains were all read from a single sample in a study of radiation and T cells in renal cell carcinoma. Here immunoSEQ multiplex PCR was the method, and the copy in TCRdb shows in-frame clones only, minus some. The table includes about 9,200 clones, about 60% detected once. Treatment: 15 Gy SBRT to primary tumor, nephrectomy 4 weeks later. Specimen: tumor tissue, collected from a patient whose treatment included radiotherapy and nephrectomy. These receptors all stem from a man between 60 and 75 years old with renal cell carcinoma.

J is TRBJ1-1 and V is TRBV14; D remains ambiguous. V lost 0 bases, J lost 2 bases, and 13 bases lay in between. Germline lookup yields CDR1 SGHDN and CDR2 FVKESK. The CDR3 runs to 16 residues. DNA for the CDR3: TGTGCCAGCAGCCAAGAAGTCGGCAGTTCAAACACTGAAGCTTTCTTT. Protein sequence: CASSQEVGSSNTEAFF.

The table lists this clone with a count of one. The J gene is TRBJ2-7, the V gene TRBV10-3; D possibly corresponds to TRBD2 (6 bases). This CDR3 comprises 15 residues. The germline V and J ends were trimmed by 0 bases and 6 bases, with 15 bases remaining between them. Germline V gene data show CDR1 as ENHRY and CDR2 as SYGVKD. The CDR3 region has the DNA TGTGCCATCAGTGAGTCTGTGGAGGGCCCCGTCGAGCAGTACTTC. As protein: CAISESVEGPVEQYF.

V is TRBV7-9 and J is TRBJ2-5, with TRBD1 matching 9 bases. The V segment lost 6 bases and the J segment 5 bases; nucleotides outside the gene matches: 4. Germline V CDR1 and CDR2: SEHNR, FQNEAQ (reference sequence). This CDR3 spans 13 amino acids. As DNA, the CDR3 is TGTGCCAGCAGGCCTACAGGGGGCGAGACCCAGTACTTC. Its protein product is CASRPTGGETQYF.

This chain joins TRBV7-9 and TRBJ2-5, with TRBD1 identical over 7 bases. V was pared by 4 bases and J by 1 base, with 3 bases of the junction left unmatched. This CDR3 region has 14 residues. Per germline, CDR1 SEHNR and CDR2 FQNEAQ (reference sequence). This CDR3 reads CASSWGQFQETQYF. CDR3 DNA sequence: TGTGCCAGCAGCTGGGGACAGTTCCAAGAGACCCAGTACTTC.

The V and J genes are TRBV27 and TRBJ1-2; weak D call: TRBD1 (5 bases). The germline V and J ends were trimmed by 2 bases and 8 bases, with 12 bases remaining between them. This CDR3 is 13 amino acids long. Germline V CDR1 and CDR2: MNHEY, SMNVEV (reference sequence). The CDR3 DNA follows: TGTGCCAGCAGTTTAAGGGCCGGGGGGGGCTACACCTTC. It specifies CASSLRAGGGYTF.

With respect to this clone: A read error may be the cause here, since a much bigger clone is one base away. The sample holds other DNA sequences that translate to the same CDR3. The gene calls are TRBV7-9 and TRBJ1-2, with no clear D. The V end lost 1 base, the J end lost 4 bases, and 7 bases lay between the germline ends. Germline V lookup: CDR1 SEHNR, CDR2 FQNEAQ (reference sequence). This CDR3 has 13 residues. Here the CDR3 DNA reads TGTGCCAGCAGCTTAGGCCGGACCTATGGCTACACCTTC. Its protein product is CASSLGRTYGYTF.

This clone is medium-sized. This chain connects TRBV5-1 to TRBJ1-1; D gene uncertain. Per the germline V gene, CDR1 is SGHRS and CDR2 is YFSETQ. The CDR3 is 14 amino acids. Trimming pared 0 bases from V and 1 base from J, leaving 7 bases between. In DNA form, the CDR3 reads TGCGCCAGCAGCTTGGTTCCGTCGAACACTGAAGCTTTCTTT. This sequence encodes CASSLVPSNTEAFF.

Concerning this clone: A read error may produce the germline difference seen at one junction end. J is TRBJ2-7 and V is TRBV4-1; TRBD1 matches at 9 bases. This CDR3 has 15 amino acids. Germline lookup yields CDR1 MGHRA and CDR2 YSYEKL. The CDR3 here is CASSSRDRVSYEQYF. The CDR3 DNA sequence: TGTGCCAGCAGCTCCCGGGACAGGGTGTCCTACGAGCAGTACTTC.

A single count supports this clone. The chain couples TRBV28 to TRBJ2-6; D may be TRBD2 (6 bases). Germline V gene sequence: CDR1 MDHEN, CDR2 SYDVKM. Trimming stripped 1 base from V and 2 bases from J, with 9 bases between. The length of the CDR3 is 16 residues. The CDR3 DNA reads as TGTGCCAGCAGTTTATCGAGGGAGGCTGGGGCCAACGTCCTGACTTTC. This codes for CASSLSREAGANVLTF. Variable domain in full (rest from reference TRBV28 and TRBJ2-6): DVKVTQSSRYLVKRTGEKVFLECVQDMDHENMFWYRQDPGLGLRLIYFSYDVKMKEKGDIPEGYSVSREKKERFSLILESASTNQTSMYLCASSLSREAGANVLTFGAGSRLTVL.

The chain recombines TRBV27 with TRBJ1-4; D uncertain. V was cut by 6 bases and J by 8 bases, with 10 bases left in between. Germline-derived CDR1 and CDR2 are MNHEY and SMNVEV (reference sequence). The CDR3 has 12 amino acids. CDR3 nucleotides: TGTGCCAGCAGCCAAGGGAACGAAAAACTGTTTTTT. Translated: CASSQGNEKLFF.

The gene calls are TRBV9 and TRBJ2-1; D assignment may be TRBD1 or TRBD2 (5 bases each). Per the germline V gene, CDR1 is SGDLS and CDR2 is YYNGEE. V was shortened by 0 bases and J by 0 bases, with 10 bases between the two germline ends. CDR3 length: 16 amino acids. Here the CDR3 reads CASSVAAGSSYNEQFF. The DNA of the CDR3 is TGTGCCAGCAGCGTAGCTGCAGGGAGCTCCTACAATGAGCAGTTCTTC. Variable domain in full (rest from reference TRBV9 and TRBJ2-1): DSGVTQTPKHLITATGQRVTLRCSPRSGDLSVYWYQQSLDQGLQFLIQYYNGEERAKGNILERFSAQQFPDLHSELNLSSLELGDSALYFCASSVAAGSSYNEQFFGPGTRLTVL.

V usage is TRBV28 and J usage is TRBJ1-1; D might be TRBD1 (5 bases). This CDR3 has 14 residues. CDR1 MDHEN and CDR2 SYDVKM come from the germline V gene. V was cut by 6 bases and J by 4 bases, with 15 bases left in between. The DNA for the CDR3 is TGTGCCAGCAGGGGGGGTTCGGCAGTCACTGAAGCTTTCTTT. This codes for CASRGGSAVTEAFF.

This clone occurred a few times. Here the CDR3 reads CASSKDHNYGYTF. CDR3 DNA sequence: TGTGCCAGTAGTAAGGATCATAACTATGGCTACACCTTC. The gene calls are TRBV19 and TRBJ1-2, with D unresolved. CDR1 LNHDA and CDR2 SQIVND come from the germline V gene (reference sequence). This CDR3 has 13 amino acids. V was clipped by 4 bases and J by 1 base, with 7 bases between them.

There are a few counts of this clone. CDR3 loop: CASSLDPRNTIYF. The CDR3 DNA reads as TGTGCCAGCAGCTTAGATCCGAGAAACACCATATATTTT. The rearrangement joins TRBV11-2 to TRBJ1-3, with D hard to call. This CDR3 is built from 13 residues. The germline V gene has CDR1 SGHAT and CDR2 FQNNGV. V shed 0 bases and J shed 5 bases, with 5 bases lying between them.

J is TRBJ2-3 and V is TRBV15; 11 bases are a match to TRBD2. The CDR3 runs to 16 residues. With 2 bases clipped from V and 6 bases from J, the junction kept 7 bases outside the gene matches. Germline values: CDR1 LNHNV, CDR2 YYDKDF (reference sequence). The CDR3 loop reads CATSRYTSGSSDTQYF. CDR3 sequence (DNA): TGTGCCACCAGCAGATATACTAGCGGGAGCTCGGATACGCAGTATTTT.

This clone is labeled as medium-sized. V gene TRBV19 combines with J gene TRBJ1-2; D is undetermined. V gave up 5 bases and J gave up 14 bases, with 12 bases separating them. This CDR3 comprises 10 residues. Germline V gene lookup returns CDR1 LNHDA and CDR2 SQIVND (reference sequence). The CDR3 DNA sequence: TGTGCCAGTAGTCCCCCGGACCTAACCTTC. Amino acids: CASSPPDLTF. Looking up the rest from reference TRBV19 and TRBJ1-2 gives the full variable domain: DGGITQSPKYLFRKEGQNVTLSCEQNLNHDAMYWYRQDPGQGLRLIYYSQIVNDFQKGDIAEGYSVSREKKESFPLTVTSAQKNPTAFYLCASSPPDLTFGSGTRLTVV.

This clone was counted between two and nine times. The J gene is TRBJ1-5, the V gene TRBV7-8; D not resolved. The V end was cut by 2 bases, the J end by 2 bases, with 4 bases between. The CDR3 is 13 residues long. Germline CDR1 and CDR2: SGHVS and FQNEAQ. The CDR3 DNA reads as TGTGCCAGCAGCTTAATCCGCAATCAGCCCCAGCATTTT. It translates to CASSLIRNQPQHF.

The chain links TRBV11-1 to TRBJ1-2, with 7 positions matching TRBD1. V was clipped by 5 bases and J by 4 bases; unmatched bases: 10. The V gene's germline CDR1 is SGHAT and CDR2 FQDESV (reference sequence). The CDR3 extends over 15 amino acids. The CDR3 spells CASSPRQGPSYGYTF. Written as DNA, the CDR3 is TGTGCCAGCAGCCCTAGACAGGGCCCCAGCTATGGCTACACCTTC.

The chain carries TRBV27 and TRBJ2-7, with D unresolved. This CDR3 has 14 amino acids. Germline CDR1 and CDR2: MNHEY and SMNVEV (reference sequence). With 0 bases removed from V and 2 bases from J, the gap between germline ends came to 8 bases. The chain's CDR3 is CASSLSGIPYEQYF. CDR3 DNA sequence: TGTGCCAGCAGTTTATCGGGGATCCCCTACGAGCAGTACTTC.

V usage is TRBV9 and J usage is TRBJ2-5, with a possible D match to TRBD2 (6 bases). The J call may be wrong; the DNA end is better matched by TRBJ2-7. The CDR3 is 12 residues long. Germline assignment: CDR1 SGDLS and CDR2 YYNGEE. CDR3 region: CASSVGGSEQYF. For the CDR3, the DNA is TGTGCCAGCAGCGTTGGGGGGAGCGAGCAGTACTTC.

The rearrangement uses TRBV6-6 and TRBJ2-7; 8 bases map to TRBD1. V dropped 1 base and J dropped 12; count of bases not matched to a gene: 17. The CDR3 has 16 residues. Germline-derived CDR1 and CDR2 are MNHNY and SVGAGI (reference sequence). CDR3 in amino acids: CASSYFGMVGEQGAYF. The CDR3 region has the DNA TGTGCCAGCAGTTACTTTGGGATGGTCGGGGAGCAGGGGGCGTACTTC.

As DNA, the CDR3 is TGTGCCAGCACCATGGACAGTTCTGGAAACACCATATATTTT. The encoded protein is CASTMDSSGNTIYF. This sequence joins TRBV6-5 and TRBJ1-3; D may be TRBD1 (6 bases). Trimming removed 7 bases at V and 1 base at J, with 11 bases between. Germline values: CDR1 MNHEY, CDR2 SVGAGI. This CDR3 spans 14 amino acids.

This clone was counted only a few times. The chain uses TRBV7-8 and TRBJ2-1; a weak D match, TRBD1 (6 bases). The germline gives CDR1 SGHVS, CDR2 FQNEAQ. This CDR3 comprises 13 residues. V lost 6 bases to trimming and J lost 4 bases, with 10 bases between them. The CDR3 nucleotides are TGTGCCAGCAGTTGGACAGCATACAATGAGCAGTTCTTC. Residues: CASSWTAYNEQFF.

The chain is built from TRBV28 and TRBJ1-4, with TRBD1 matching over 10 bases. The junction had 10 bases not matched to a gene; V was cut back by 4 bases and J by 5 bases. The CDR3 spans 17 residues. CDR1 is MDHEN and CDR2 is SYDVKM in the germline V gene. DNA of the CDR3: TGTGCCAGCAGTTCCGCAGGGACAGGGGAGGAGAATGAAAAACTGTTTTTT. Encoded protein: CASSSAGTGEENEKLFF.

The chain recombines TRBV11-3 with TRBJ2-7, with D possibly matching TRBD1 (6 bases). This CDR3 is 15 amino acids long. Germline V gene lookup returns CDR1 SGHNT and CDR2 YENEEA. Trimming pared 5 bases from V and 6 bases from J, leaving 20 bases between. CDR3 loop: CASSKRSGQGGEQYF. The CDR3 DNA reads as TGTGCCAGCAGCAAACGGTCGGGACAAGGCGGCGAGCAGTACTTC.

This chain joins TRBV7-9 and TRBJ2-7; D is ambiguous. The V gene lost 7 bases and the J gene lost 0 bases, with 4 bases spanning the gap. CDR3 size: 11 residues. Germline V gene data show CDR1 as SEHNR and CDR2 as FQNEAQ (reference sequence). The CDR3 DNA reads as TGTGCCAGCACTAACTCCTACGAGCAGTACTTC. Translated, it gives CASTNSYEQYF.